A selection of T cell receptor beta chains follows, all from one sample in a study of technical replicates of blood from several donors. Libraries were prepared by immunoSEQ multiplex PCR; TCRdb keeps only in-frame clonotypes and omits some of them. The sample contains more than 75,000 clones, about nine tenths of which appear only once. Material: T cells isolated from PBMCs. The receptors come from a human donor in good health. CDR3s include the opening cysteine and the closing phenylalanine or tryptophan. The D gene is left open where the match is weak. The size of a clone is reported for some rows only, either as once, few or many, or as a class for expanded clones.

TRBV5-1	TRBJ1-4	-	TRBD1	TGCGCCAGCAGCCCAGGGACAGGGGAAGATGAAAAACTGTTTTTT	CASSPGTGEDEKLFF
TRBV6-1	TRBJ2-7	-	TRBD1	TGTGCCAGCAGTGCCTGGGACAGGGGTTCCTACGAGCAGTACTTC	CASSAWDRGSYEQYF
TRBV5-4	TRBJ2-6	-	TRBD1	TGTGCCAGCAGTTTTCAGGACAGGAGAGACCACGTCCTGACTTTC	CASSFQDRRDHVLTF
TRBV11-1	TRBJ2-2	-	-	TGTGCCAGCAGCTTAGATTTTCAGGGAGGTACCGGGGAGCTGTTTTTT	CASSLDFQGGTGELFF
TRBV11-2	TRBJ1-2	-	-	TGTGCCAGCAGGCCCCTCGGCGGGAGACGTCTAGGCTATGGCTACACCTTC	CASRPLGGRRLGYGYTF
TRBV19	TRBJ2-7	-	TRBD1	TGTGCCAGTAGTCGGGACAGGGTCGGTCTGGACGAGCAGTACTTC	CASSRDRVGLDEQYF
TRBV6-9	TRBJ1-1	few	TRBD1	TGTGCCAGCAGTTATTATGACAGGGGGGTTCGGAACACTGAAGCTTTCTTT	CASSYYDRGVRNTEAFF
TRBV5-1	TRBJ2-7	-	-	TGCGCCAGCAGCTTGGTGTTAGAGGCGGGTTACGAGCAGTACTTC	CASSLVLEAGYEQYF
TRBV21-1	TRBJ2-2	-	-	TGTGCCAGCAGCAAAGAGGGAGAAACGGACCCCGGTAGTCCCGGGGAGCTGTTTTTT	CASSKEGETDPGSPGELFF
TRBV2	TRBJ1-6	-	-	TGTGCCAGCAGTGAAGGGGGGGAGTCCTATAATTCACCCCTCCACTTT	CASSEGGESYNSPLHF
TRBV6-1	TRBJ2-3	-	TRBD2	TGTGCCAGCAAGCGGGAGCTGAGCACAGATACGCAGTATTTT	CASKRELSTDTQYF
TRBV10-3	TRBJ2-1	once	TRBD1	TGTGCCATCAGTGAGTCGGGGGATGGGAGACAGGGAAGATCCTACAATGAGCAGTTCTTC	CAISESGDGRQGRSYNEQFF
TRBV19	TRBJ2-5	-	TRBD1	TGTGCCAGTAGTAACCCGGGACAGGGCAGGGAGACCCAGTACTTC	CASSNPGQGRETQYF
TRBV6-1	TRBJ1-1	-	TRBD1	TGTGCCAGCAGTGAACCAGGACAGGGCGAAGCTTTCTTT	CASSEPGQGEAFF
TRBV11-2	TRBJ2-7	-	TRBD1	TGTGCCAGCAGCCACGGCGGCAGGGGGTCCTACGAGCAGTACTTC	CASSHGGRGSYEQYF
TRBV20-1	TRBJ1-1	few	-	TGCAGTGCTAGTAGACTCAATGAAGCTTTCTTT	CSASRLNEAFF
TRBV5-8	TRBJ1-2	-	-	TGTGCCAGCAGCTTGGAGGAGGGAGGGGACTATGGCTACACCTTC	CASSLEEGGDYGYTF
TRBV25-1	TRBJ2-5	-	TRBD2	TGTGCCAGCAGTGAATACTTAGCGGGTAAACAAGAGACCCAGTACTTC	CASSEYLAGKQETQYF
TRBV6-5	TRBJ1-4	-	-	TGTGCCAGCACCCCGGGGGGCTTTAATGAAAAACTGTTTTTT	CASTPGGFNEKLFF
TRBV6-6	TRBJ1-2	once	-	TGTGCCAGCAGTTACCGGACAGCGAAGACCTATGGCTACACCTTC	CASSYRTAKTYGYTF
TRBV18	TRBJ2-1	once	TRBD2	TGTGCCAGCTCCCTGAGCGTAGCGGGGGGAATCCTCCGGGGCAATGAGCAGTTCTTC	CASSLSVAGGILRGNEQFF
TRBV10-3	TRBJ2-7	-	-	TGTGCCATCACAGGGGAAGGCGAGCAGTACTTC	CAITGEGEQYF
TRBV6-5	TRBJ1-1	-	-	TGTGCCAGCGGAGACCGGGAAGCTTTCTTT	CASGDREAFF
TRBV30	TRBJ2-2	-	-	TGTGCCTGGAGTGTCGTCCGGATTGCGGGCACCGGGGAGCTGTTTTTT	CAWSVVRIAGTGELFF
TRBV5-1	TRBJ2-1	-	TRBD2	TGCGCCAGCAGCTCCTTTAGCGGGATCTCCTACAATGAGCAGTTCTTC	CASSSFSGISYNEQFF
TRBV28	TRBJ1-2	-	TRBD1	TGTGCCAGCACCCCGGACAGGGCCGCGGCGGGGGGCTACACCTTC	CASTPDRAAAGGYTF
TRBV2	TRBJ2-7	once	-	TGTGCCAGCAGGATCCGGACAGTTACCTACGAGCAGTACTTC	CASRIRTVTYEQYF
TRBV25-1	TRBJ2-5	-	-	TGTGCCAGCAGTGAGCGGTCCCAAGAGACCCAGTACTTC	CASSERSQETQYF